A selection of T cell receptor beta chains follows, all from one sample in a study of shared clonotypes between healthy human individuals. Repertoires were generated with immunoSEQ multiplex PCR, while TCRdb's copy carries only in-frame clones and drops some. The sample has millions of clones; 95% are singletons. The source material was naive CD4+ T cells sorted from blood. These receptor sequences come from a man aged 18 to 35 in good health. Each CDR3 is given with its conserved first and last residue. A D gene is named only where the DNA matches it firmly. Expanded clones are given a class, and other clones once, few, many or no size at all.

clone_size j_call d_call v_call cdr3_aa cdr3_nt
- TRBJ2-1 TRBD2 TRBV2 CASTGGLAYNEQFF TGTGCCAGCACCGGGGGACTAGCCTACAATGAGCAGTTCTTC
- TRBJ1-1 - TRBV7-9 CASSLDSGGHWAFF TGTGCCAGCAGCTTAGACTCCGGGGGTCATTGGGCTTTCTTT
- TRBJ2-5 - TRBV9 CASSARDRQETQYF TGTGCCAGCAGCGCCCGAGACAGGCAAGAGACCCAGTACTTC
- TRBJ2-7 - TRBV20-1 CSASEDEQYF TGCAGTGCTAGTGAGGACGAGCAGTACTTC
- TRBJ1-5 - TRBV28 CASSLGGSNQPQHF TGTGCCAGCAGTTTGGGAGGGAGCAATCAGCCCCAGCATTTT
- TRBJ1-1 - TRBV27 CASRTDRTLNTEAFF TGTGCCAGCAGAACCGACAGAACTCTTAACACTGAAGCTTTCTTT
- TRBJ2-5 - TRBV7-2 CASSLARIETQYF TGTGCCAGCAGCTTAGCCAGGATAGAGACCCAGTACTTC
- TRBJ2-6 - TRBV19 CASSPPGTGANVLTF TGTGCCAGTAGTCCCCCAGGGACTGGGGCCAACGTCCTGACTTTC
- TRBJ2-5 TRBD1 TRBV7-9 CASSKGQGKETQYF TGTGCCAGCAGCAAGGGACAGGGTAAAGAGACCCAGTACTTC
- TRBJ1-5 - TRBV10-3 CAISGRNNQPQHF TGTGCCATCAGCGGACGGAACAATCAGCCCCAGCATTTT
- TRBJ1-6 - TRBV6-1 CASSEVRIDGDDTTFLNSPLHF TGTGCCAGCAGTGAAGTAAGGATCGACGGCGACGACACCACTTTCCTTAATTCACCCCTCCACTTT
- TRBJ2-7 - TRBV5-4 CASSFGAGYEQYF TGTGCCAGCAGCTTTGGTGCGGGCTACGAGCAGTACTTC
- TRBJ1-6 - TRBV28 CASHYRDEPLHF TGTGCCAGCCATTACAGGGACGAACCCCTCCACTTT
- TRBJ2-5 TRBD2 TRBV5-1 CASSPGILAVTRDGQYF TGCGCCAGCAGCCCTGGCATCCTAGCGGTTACAAGAGACGGCCAGTACTTC
- TRBJ2-2 - TRBV5-1 CASSLTPVESGELFF TGCGCCAGCAGCTTAACTCCGGTGGAATCCGGGGAGCTGTTTTTT
once TRBJ2-3 - TRBV7-9 CASSNQGRGDTQYF TGTGCCAGCAGCAACCAGGGGAGAGGGGATACGCAGTATTTT
- TRBJ1-6 - TRBV5-4 CASSPDGNPPLHF TGTGCCAGCAGCCCGGACGGGAACCCCCCCCTCCACTTT
- TRBJ2-7 - TRBV13 CASSFSLCEDRSEVYEQYF TGTGCCAGCAGCTTCTCTTTATGCGAAGACAGGTCGGAGGTCTACGAGCAGTACTTC